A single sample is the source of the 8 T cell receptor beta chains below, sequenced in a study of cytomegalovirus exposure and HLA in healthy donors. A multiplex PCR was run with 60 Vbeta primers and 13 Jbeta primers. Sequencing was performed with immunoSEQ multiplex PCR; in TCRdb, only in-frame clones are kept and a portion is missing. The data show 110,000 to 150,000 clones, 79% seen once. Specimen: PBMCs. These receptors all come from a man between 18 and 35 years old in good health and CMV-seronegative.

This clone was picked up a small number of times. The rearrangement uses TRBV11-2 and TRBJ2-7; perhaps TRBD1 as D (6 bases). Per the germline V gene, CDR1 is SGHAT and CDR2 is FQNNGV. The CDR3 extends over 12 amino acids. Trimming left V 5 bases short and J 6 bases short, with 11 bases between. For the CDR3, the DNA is TGTGCCAGCAGCCTAACAGGGACCGAGCAGTACTTC. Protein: CASSLTGTEQYF. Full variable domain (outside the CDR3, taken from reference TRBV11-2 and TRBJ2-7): EAGVAQSPRYKIIEKRQSVAFWCNPISGHATLYWYQQILGQGPKLLIQFQNNGVVDDSQLPKDRFSAERLKGVDSTLKIQPAKLEDSAVYLCASSLTGTEQYFGPGTRLTVT.

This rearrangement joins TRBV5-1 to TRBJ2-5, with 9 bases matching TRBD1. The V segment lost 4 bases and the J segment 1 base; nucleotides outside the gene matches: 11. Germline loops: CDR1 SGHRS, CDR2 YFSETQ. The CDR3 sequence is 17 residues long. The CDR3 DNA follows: TGCGCCAGCAGCCTTCCGGAGGGACAGGGAGGCCAAGAGACCCAGTACTTC. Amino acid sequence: CASSLPEGQGGQETQYF.

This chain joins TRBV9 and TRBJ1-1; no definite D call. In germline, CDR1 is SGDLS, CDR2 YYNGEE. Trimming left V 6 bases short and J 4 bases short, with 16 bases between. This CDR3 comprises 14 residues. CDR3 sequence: CASTLTPQSTEAFF. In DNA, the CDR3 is TGTGCCAGCACCCTTACACCACAGAGCACTGAAGCTTTCTTT.

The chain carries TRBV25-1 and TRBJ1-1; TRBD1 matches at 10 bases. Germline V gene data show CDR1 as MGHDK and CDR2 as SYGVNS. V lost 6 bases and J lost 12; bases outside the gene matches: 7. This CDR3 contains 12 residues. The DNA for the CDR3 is TGTGCCAGCAGAGACAGGGGGCTAAAGACTTTCTTT. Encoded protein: CASRDRGLKTFF.

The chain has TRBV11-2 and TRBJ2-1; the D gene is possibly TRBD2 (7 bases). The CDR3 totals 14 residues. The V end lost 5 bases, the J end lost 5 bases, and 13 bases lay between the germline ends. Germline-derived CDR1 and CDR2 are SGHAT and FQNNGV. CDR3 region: CASSLGGGDNEQFF. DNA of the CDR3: TGTGCCAGCAGCCTAGGGGGGGGAGACAATGAGCAGTTCTTC.

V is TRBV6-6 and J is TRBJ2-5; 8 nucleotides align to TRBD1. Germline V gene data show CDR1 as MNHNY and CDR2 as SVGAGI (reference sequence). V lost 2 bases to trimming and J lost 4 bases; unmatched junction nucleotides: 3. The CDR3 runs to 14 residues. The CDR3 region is CASSYPGQGETQYF. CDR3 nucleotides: TGTGCCAGCAGTTACCCAGGACAGGGAGAGACCCAGTACTTC.

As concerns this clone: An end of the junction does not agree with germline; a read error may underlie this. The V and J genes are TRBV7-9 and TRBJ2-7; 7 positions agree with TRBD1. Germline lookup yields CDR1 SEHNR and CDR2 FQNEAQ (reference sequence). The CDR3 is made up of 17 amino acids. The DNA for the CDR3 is TGTTCCAGCAGCTTAGCCCTGGACAGGAAGTTCTCCTACGAGCAGTACTTC. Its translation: CSSSLALDRKFSYEQYF.

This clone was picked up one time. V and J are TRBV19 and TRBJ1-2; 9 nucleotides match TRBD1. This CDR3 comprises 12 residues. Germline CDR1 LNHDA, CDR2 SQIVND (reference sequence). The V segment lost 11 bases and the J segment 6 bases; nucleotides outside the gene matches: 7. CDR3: CAGRTGANGYTF. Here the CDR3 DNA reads TGTGCCGGAAGGACAGGGGCTAATGGCTACACCTTC. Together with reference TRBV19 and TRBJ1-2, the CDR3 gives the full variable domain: DGGITQSPKYLFRKEGQNVTLSCEQNLNHDAMYWYRQDPGQGLRLIYYSQIVNDFQKGDIAEGYSVSREKKESFPLTVTSAQKNPTAFYLCAGRTGANGYTFGSGTRLTVV.